Shown below are 32 T cell receptor beta chains from a single sample sequenced in a study of shared clonotypes between healthy human individuals. Sequencing used immunoSEQ multiplex PCR; TCRdb keeps in-frame clones, though not all of them. The table lists about 2.5 million clones, roughly 90% of them singletons, with around 0.4% in the top ten. Sequencing used naive CD4+ T cells from PBMCs. Subset meaning: CD45RA+ positively selected. Receptors originate from a man aged 18-30 years in good health. Some clones in this sample may be carry-over from other donors' samples.

Points on this clone: At one of its ends the junction is not consistent with the germline gene, which may arise from a read error. This chain connects TRBV5-4 to TRBJ1-2; no firm D call. This CDR3 comprises 13 residues. The V gene's germline CDR1 is SGHNT and CDR2 YYREEE (reference sequence). The CDR3: CASSSTGRPEIDF. The DNA of the CDR3 is TGTGCCAGCAGCTCCACGGGTAGGCCCGAAATAGACTTC.

The chain is built from TRBV6-9 and TRBJ1-3, with no clear D. Germline CDR1 reads MNHGY; CDR2 reads SVAAGI. V lost 0 bases and J lost 0, with 24 bases in between. CDR3 length: 21 amino acids. The CDR3 sequence: CASSYSWGYMGRRLSGNTIYF. The CDR3 DNA sequence: TGTGCCAGCAGTTATTCCTGGGGTTATATGGGCAGGCGCCTCTCTGGAAACACCATATATTTT.

The V and J genes are TRBV6-4 and TRBJ2-7; D call uncertain. The CDR3 totals 12 residues. V was pared by 4 bases and J by 3 bases, with 7 bases between. Germline loops: CDR1 MRHNA, CDR2 SNTAGT. The CDR3 coding sequence is TGTGCCAGCAGTGTGTGGGGCTACGAGCAGTACTTC. Translated: CASSVWGYEQYF.

Details on this clone: Other DNA sequences from this sample encode an identical CDR3 as well. This rearrangement joins TRBV11-2 to TRBJ2-1; the D gene is possibly TRBD1 (6 bases). V lost 1 base, J lost 1 base, and 8 bases lay in between. This CDR3 contains 15 residues. CDR1 and CDR2 (germline): SGHAT, FQNNGV. The CDR3 reads CASSLGQGSYNEQFF. The CDR3 DNA reads as TGTGCCAGCAGCTTAGGGCAGGGGTCCTACAATGAGCAGTTCTTC.

This chain uses TRBV5-4 with TRBJ2-5; 13 bases are shared with TRBD2. The better agreement between TRBJ2-7 and the DNA end casts doubt on the J call. This CDR3 is 17 amino acids long. Germline-derived CDR1 and CDR2 are SGHNT and YYREEE (reference sequence). The CDR3 here is CASSPQLGTSGTYEQYF. In nucleotides, the CDR3 is TGTGCCAGCAGCCCCCAATTGGGGACTAGCGGGACCTACGAGCAGTACTTC.

V is TRBV5-1 and J is TRBJ1-5, with 11 bases fitting TRBD1. In germline, CDR1 is SGHRS, CDR2 YFSETQ. The CDR3 has 15 residues. V lost 5 bases and J lost 4; bases outside the gene matches: 5. CDR3 DNA: TGCGCCAGCAGTTCGGGACAGGGGGATAATCAGCCCCAGCATTTT. Its protein is CASSSGQGDNQPQHF.

The rearrangement uses TRBV30 and TRBJ2-5; 15 bases are a match to TRBD2. The CDR3 has 17 residues. The trim removed 2 bases at V and 6 bases at J, leaving 10 bases unmatched. Germline CDR1 reads GTSNPN; CDR2 reads SVGIG (reference sequence). The CDR3 DNA reads as TGTGCCTGGAGTCCCGGGACTAGCGGGAGGTTGCGGAAGACCCAGTACTTC. Translation: CAWSPGTSGRLRKTQYF.

This chain connects TRBV7-3 to TRBJ1-2, with a tentative D call TRBD1 (5 bases). The CDR3 spans 18 residues. CDR1 SGHTA and CDR2 FQGTGA come from the germline V gene. Trimming shortened V by 5 bases and J by 4 bases, and 26 bases separated the two germline ends. CDR3 amino acids: CASSPGPGPLGGTYGYTF. The CDR3, as DNA: TGTGCCAGCAGCCCGGGCCCGGGACCGCTGGGTGGGACCTATGGCTACACCTTC. The whole variable domain, filled in from reference TRBV7-3 and TRBJ1-2, reads GAGVSQTPSNKVTEKGKYVELRCDPISGHTALYWYRQSLGQGPEFLIYFQGTGAADDSGLPNDRFFAVRPEGSVSTLKIQRTERGDSAVYLCASSPGPGPLGGTYGYTFGSGTRLTVV.

This clone was seen a few times. This rearrangement joins TRBV5-6 to TRBJ2-5; 9 bases fit TRBD2. The germline CDR1 and CDR2 sequences are SGHDT and YYEEEE. The CDR3 runs to 15 residues. The V segment lost 1 base and the J segment 4 bases; nucleotides outside the gene matches: 5. CDR3 sequence: CASSLQEAGGETQYF. CDR3 in DNA: TGTGCCAGCAGCTTGCAGGAAGCGGGGGGAGAGACCCAGTACTTC.

This clone was seen once. The chain employs TRBV11-3 and TRBJ2-1, with TRBD2 matching 13 bases. This CDR3 is 16 amino acids long. The germline V gene has CDR1 SGHNT and CDR2 YENEEA. V shed 1 base and J 7 bases; nucleotides not matched to a gene: 4. The CDR3 DNA reads as TGTGCCAGCAGCTTAGGGACTAGCGGGAGCAGAAATGAGCAGTTCTTC. Translation gives CASSLGTSGSRNEQFF.

Details on this clone: Different DNA sequences within this sample yield the same CDR3. V is TRBV9 and J is TRBJ2-5; maybe TRBD2 (7 bases). Germline-derived CDR1 and CDR2 are SGDLS and YYNGEE. The CDR3 is 14 residues long. V shed 0 bases and J shed 4 bases, with 10 bases lying between them. In nucleotides, the CDR3 is TGTGCCAGCAGCGTAGGCGGGGGCTCAGAGACCCAGTACTTC. Protein sequence: CASSVGGGSETQYF.

The chain employs TRBV4-2 and TRBJ2-3; D call uncertain. Germline-derived CDR1 and CDR2 are LGHNA and YNFKEQ. V lost 4 bases to trimming and J lost 6 bases, with 11 bases between them. The CDR3 extends over 13 amino acids. The CDR3 sequence: CASSPQLVDTQYF. The CDR3, as DNA: TGTGCCAGCAGCCCCCAGTTAGTGGATACGCAGTATTTT.

V gene TRBV5-4 combines with J gene TRBJ2-7, with 9 bases matching TRBD1. The trim removed 0 bases at V and 4 bases at J, leaving 5 bases unmatched. CDR1 is SGHNT, CDR2 YYREEE, per germline (reference sequence). The CDR3 covers 15 residues. CDR3 sequence (DNA): TGTGCCAGCAGCTTGGCGGACAGGGGAACGTACGAGCAGTACTTC. It specifies CASSLADRGTYEQYF. The whole variable domain, remainder taken from reference TRBV5-4 and TRBJ2-7, is ETGVTQSPTHLIKTRGQQVTLRCSSQSGHNTVSWYQQALGQGPQFIFQYYREEENGRGNFPPRFSGLQFPNYSSELNVNALELDDSALYLCASSLADRGTYEQYFGPGTRLTVT.

Of note for this clone: Other DNA sequences in the same sample also yield this CDR3. The chain couples TRBV9 to TRBJ1-2; D call uncertain. Trimming cost V 0 bases and J 2 bases, with 8 bases left between them. CDR3 length equals 14 residues. In germline, CDR1 is SGDLS, CDR2 YYNGEE. This CDR3 is CASSVDPANYGYTF. The CDR3, as DNA: TGTGCCAGCAGCGTAGATCCAGCAAACTATGGCTACACCTTC.

The rearrangement uses TRBV18 and TRBJ2-1, with 7 bases that match TRBD1. CDR1 and CDR2 from the germline V gene are KGHSH and LQKENI. This CDR3 is built from 15 residues. V was pared by 1 base and J by 4 bases, with 4 bases of the junction left unmatched. CDR3 coding DNA: TGTGCCAGCTCACCACAGGGACAGACTTACAATGAGCAGTTCTTC. This sequence encodes CASSPQGQTYNEQFF.

The J gene is TRBJ1-2, the V gene TRBV5-1; D possibly corresponds to TRBD1 (5 bases). The CDR3 spans 14 residues. Trimming cost V 0 bases and J 7 bases, with 13 bases left between them. In germline, CDR1 is SGHRS, CDR2 YFSETQ. In DNA form, the CDR3 reads TGCGCCAGCAGCTTGGCCGGTCGGGGGTCTGGCTACACCTTC. It encodes CASSLAGRGSGYTF.

This rearrangement joins TRBV7-9 to TRBJ1-1, with 12 bases identical to TRBD1. CDR3 length: 17 residues. V was pared by 3 bases and J by 5 bases, with 10 bases of the junction left unmatched. The germline V gene has CDR1 SEHNR and CDR2 FQNEAQ (reference sequence). The CDR3 coding sequence is TGTGCCAGCAGCTTTTTGTTTGGGACAGGGGGCTTGACTGAAGCTTTCTTT. Protein sequence: CASSFLFGTGGLTEAFF.

The chain is built from TRBV12-5 and TRBJ2-5; TRBD2 matches 10 bases. The germline gives CDR1 LGHNT, CDR2 FRNRAP. After removal of 2 bases from V and 5 bases from J, the junction contained 5 bases not matched to a gene. The CDR3 is 15 residues long. This CDR3 is CASGLWASGSETQYF. The CDR3 DNA follows: TGTGCTAGTGGTTTGTGGGCTAGCGGGAGTGAGACCCAGTACTTC.

This clone was counted only a few times. V and J are TRBV29-1 and TRBJ1-5; D might be TRBD1 (6 bases). Germline V gene sequence: CDR1 SQVTM, CDR2 ANQGSEA. CDR3 length: 12 amino acids. V shed 7 bases and J shed 6 bases, with 13 bases lying between them. The CDR3 is CSAKTGPQPQHF. The CDR3 bases are TGCAGCGCTAAGACAGGACCTCAGCCCCAGCATTTT.

The rearrangement uses TRBV5-6 and TRBJ1-4; no definite D call. The CDR3 totals 14 residues. Germline V gene sequence: CDR1 SGHDT, CDR2 YYEEEE. V shed 1 base and J shed 10 bases, with 14 bases lying between them. CDR3 loop: CASSLKQTPGKLFF. As DNA, the CDR3 is TGTGCCAGCAGCTTGAAACAGACTCCAGGAAAACTGTTTTTT.

The genes are TRBV5-4 and TRBJ2-1, with D uncertain. The CDR3 loop spans 13 amino acids. V was pared by 0 bases and J by 3 bases, with 4 bases between. CDR1 SGHNT and CDR2 YYREEE come from the germline V gene (reference sequence). The CDR3 protein is CASSLDVYNEQFF. CDR3 sequence (DNA): TGTGCCAGCAGCTTGGACGTCTACAATGAGCAGTTCTTC.

J is TRBJ2-1 and V is TRBV12-5; D is unclear. Trimming stripped 4 bases from V and 8 bases from J, with 6 bases between. Germline CDR1 is LGHNT and CDR2 is FRNRAP. CDR3 size: 11 residues. For the CDR3, the DNA is TGTGCTAGTGGTTGGGGTGATGAGCAGTTCTTC. The encoded protein is CASGWGDEQFF.

This clone was observed a single time. The chain couples TRBV18 to TRBJ2-7; 7 bases line up with TRBD1. The ends lost 5 bases at V and 3 bases at J; junction bases unmatched: 4. This CDR3 is 13 amino acids long. In germline, CDR1 is KGHSH, CDR2 LQKENI. The CDR3 here is CASSWTGGYEQYF. CDR3 coding DNA: TGTGCCAGCTCATGGACAGGAGGCTACGAGCAGTACTTC.

This rearrangement joins TRBV2 to TRBJ1-1; no clear D. Germline V lookup: CDR1 SNHLY, CDR2 FYNNEI. Trimming cost V 0 bases and J 7 bases, with 6 bases left between them. The CDR3 length is 12 residues. For the CDR3, the DNA is TGTGCCAGCAGTGAAGCGCTTCTTGAAGCTTTCTTT. It specifies CASSEALLEAFF.

The chain uses TRBV28 and TRBJ2-6; D perhaps matches TRBD2 (6 bases). Trimming took 3 bases from V and 4 from J, leaving 10 bases between them. The length of the CDR3 is 15 residues. Germline V lookup: CDR1 MDHEN, CDR2 SYDVKM. CDR3 amino acids: CASSFAGTGANVLTF. CDR3 in DNA: TGTGCCAGCAGTTTTGCGGGGACCGGGGCCAACGTCCTGACTTTC.

The V gene is TRBV20-1, the J gene TRBJ2-1; D not resolved. Looked up from germline, CDR1 is DFQATT and CDR2 is SNEGSKA (reference sequence). Trimming removed 6 bases from V and 8 bases from J, with 11 bases in between. CDR3 length equals 11 residues. Written as DNA, the CDR3 is TGCAGTGCCTACGCCGGCTATGAGCAGTTCTTC. Its translation: CSAYAGYEQFF.

The chain has TRBV15 and TRBJ2-1; 12 bases agree with TRBD2. Germline CDR1 LNHNV, CDR2 YYDKDF (reference sequence). The CDR3 totals 20 residues. V was clipped by 2 bases and J by 9 bases; unmatched bases: 20. The CDR3: CATSRIASLAGGPPTFEQFF. CDR3 DNA sequence: TGTGCCACCAGCAGAATAGCCTCCCTAGCGGGAGGGCCCCCCACATTTGAGCAGTTCTTC. Full variable domain (missing parts from reference TRBV15 and TRBJ2-1): DAMVIQNPRYQVTQFGKPVTLSCSQTLNHNVMYWYQQKSSQAPKLLFHYYDKDFNNEADTPDNFQSRRPNTSFCFLDIRSPGLGDTAMYLCATSRIASLAGGPPTFEQFFGPGTRLTVL.

With regard to this clone: Other DNA sequences of this sample code for an identical CDR3. The CDR3, as DNA: TGTGCCTCGCGCGAGCGGGAGACCCAGTACTTC. It translates to CASRERETQYF. The chain has TRBV28 and TRBJ2-5; D perhaps matches TRBD2 (5 bases). Trimming removed 11 bases at V and 5 bases at J, with 12 bases between. The CDR3 contains 11 residues. CDR1 is MDHEN and CDR2 is SYDVKM in the germline V gene.

This chain links TRBV7-8 with TRBJ2-1, with TRBD1 matching over 9 bases. The trim removed 2 bases at V and 3 bases at J, leaving 5 bases unmatched. The CDR3 extends over 16 amino acids. From germline, CDR1 is SGHVS and CDR2 FQNEAQ. The CDR3 protein is CASSLRGQGLYNEQFF. CDR3 DNA sequence: TGTGCCAGCAGCTTAAGGGGACAGGGCCTCTACAATGAGCAGTTCTTC.

The gene calls are TRBV7-2 and TRBJ1-5, with 7 bases fitting TRBD1. Germline loops: CDR1 SGHTA, CDR2 FQGNSA. The CDR3 totals 14 residues. V lost 6 bases to trimming and J lost 4 bases; unmatched junction nucleotides: 6. The CDR3 region is CASSIGDSNQPQHF. The CDR3 DNA is TGTGCCAGCAGTATAGGGGACAGTAATCAGCCCCAGCATTTT.

The CDR3 DNA follows: TGTGCCAGTAGTATAGCACTAGCGGTCGACAATGAGCAGTTCTTC. As protein: CASSIALAVDNEQFF. The rearrangement uses TRBV19 and TRBJ2-1, with TRBD2 matching over 8 bases. This CDR3 is 15 amino acids long. Germline V CDR1 and CDR2: LNHDA, SQIVND (reference sequence). J lost 5 bases, V lost 1 base, and 4 bases had no gene match.

The chain couples TRBV18 to TRBJ1-2; D is ambiguous. The germline V gene encodes CDR1 KGHSH and CDR2 LQKENI. CDR3 length equals 12 residues. V was shortened by 3 bases and J by 8 bases, with 10 bases between the two germline ends. The CDR3 sequence: CASSPTSLGYTF. The DNA of the CDR3 is TGTGCCAGCTCACCCACGAGCCTGGGCTACACCTTC.